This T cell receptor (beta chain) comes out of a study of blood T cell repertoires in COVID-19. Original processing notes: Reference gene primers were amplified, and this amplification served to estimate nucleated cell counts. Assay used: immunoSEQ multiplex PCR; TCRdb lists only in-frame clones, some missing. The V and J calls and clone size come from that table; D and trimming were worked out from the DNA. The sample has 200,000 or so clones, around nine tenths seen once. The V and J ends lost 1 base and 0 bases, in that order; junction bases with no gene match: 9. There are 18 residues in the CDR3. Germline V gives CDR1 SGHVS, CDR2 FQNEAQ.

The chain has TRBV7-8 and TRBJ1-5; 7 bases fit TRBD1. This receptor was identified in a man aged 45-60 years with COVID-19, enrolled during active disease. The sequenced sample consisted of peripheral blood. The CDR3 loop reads CASSLEQGLSYSNQPQHF. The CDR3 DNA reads TGTGCCAGCAGCTTAGAACAGGGGTTATCCTATAGCAATCAGCCCCAGCATTTT.